Listed below are T cell receptor beta chains from one sample, sequenced in a study of T-cell reconstitution after alpha-beta-depleted transplantation in children. TCRdb ran MiXCR on the PCR reads and lists one entry per CDR3 protein. The sample holds 250,000 to 350,000 distinct CDR3 sequences; over 20% are singletons and the top ten take approximately 11%. Specimen: PBMCs, mostly from graft donor cells, collected 180 days after TCRalphabeta/CD19-depleted stem cell transplant. These receptors were collected from a male patient under 18 who had a stem cell transplant for acute lymphoblastic leukemia, so the T cells may come from the graft donor. The CDR3 runs from the conserved cysteine through the conserved F or W. The order of the fields is clone size, V gene, J gene, D gene, CDR3 protein, CDR3 DNA. A D gene is named only where the DNA matches it firmly. Expanded clones get a size class; other rows say once, few or many, or leave the size out.

-	TRBV6-1	TRBJ1-3	-	CASRPSTSGNTIYF	TGTGCCAGCAGGCCCAGTACGTCTGGAAACACCATATATTTT
-	TRBV6-1	TRBJ2-7	TRBD2	CASSPRGSGSADLEQYF	TGTGCCAGCAGTCCCCGAGGAAGCGGGAGTGCGGATCTCGAGCAGTACTTC
-	TRBV5-1	TRBJ2-1	TRBD2	CASSPLTKTSGNEQFF	TGCGCCAGCAGCCCGTTAACAAAGACTAGCGGGAATGAGCAGTTCTTC
-	TRBV3-1	TRBJ1-5	-	CASSLGRSYQPQHF	TGTGCCAGCAGCCTTGGGCGGTCTTATCAGCCCCAGCATTTT
-	TRBV6-4	TRBJ1-4	-	CASIWSRTLANEKLFF	TGTGCCAGCATCTGGTCCCGGACCCTTGCAAATGAAAAACTGTTTTTT
-	TRBV6-5	TRBJ2-2	-	CASSYSITAQSTGELFF	TGTGCCAGCAGTTACTCGATAACGGCCCAAAGTACCGGGGAGCTGTTTTTT
-	TRBV19	TRBJ2-7	TRBD1	CASSIGTGLSYEQYF	TGTGCCAGTAGTATAGGGACAGGATTATCCTACGAGCAGTACTTC
-	TRBV10-3	TRBJ1-2	-	CAIRPGSLSRGYTF	TGTGCCATCAGACCCGGGTCCCTCTCTAGGGGCTACACCTTC
-	TRBV10-3	TRBJ2-7	TRBD1	CAISDKTGGSFEQYF	TGTGCCATCAGTGATAAGACAGGGGGATCTTTCGAACAGTACTTC
-	TRBV20-1	TRBJ2-3	-	CSARPEHSDTQYF	TGCAGTGCTAGACCCGAGCATTCAGATACGCAGTATTTT
few	TRBV21-1	TRBJ2-6	-	CASSPPRDRSVVGANVLTF	TGTGCCAGCAGCCCTCCCCGGGACAGGTCTGTTGTTGGGGCCAACGTCCTGACTTTC
few	TRBV5-6	TRBJ1-1	-	CASSRPTRGEAFF	TGTGCCAGCAGCCGCCCCACGAGGGGAGAAGCTTTCTTT
few	TRBV5-1	TRBJ2-7	-	CASSWDQTWRYEQYF	TGCGCCAGCAGCTGGGACCAAACGTGGCGGTACGAGCAGTACTTC
many	TRBV5-1	TRBJ2-3	-	CASRRRGGTDTQYF	TGCGCCAGCAGGAGGAGGGGTGGCACAGATACGCAGTATTTT
few	TRBV5-5	TRBJ1-1	-	CASSLRPVNTEAFF	TGTGCCAGCAGCTTGCGGCCGGTGAACACTGAAGCTTTCTTT
-	TRBV12-3/TRBV12-4	TRBJ1-4	-	CASRSFGTEREKLFF	TGTGCCAGCAGGTCTTTTGGCACAGAGCGAGAAAAACTGTTTTTT
few	TRBV27	TRBJ2-3	TRBD2	CASKRSSSGRGGTDTQYF	TGTGCCAGCAAGCGCAGCAGTAGCGGGAGAGGGGGCACAGATACGCAGTATTTT
-	TRBV7-9	TRBJ2-2	-	CASSFPTKESTGELFF	TGTGCCAGCAGTTTCCCGACAAAGGAGTCGACCGGGGAGCTGTTTTTT
-	TRBV6-5	TRBJ2-7	TRBD1	CASSTRQGSEQYF	TGTGCCAGCAGTACTCGACAGGGGAGTGAGCAGTACTTC
-	TRBV2	TRBJ2-2	TRBD1	CASWEIGTENTGELFF	TGTGCCAGCTGGGAAATCGGGACAGAGAACACCGGGGAGCTGTTTTTT
-	TRBV27	TRBJ2-7	-	CASSLCGFGYEQYF	TGTGCCAGCAGTTTATGTGGGTTCGGGTACGAGCAGTACTTC
-	TRBV20-1	TRBJ2-1	TRBD1	CSAWTGVNEQFF	TGCAGTGCCTGGACAGGGGTCAATGAGCAGTTCTTC
-	TRBV5-1	TRBJ2-7	TRBD2	CASTVTSGYYEQYF	TGCGCCAGCACCGTGACTAGCGGATACTACGAGCAGTACTTC
few	TRBV20-1	TRBJ2-7	TRBD1	CSARVNRGAHEQYF	TGCAGTGCTAGAGTTAACAGGGGAGCCCACGAGCAGTACTTC
once	TRBV18	TRBJ2-1	TRBD1	CASSPRTGPPNWNEQFF	TGTGCCAGCTCACCGAGGACAGGTCCTCCCAACTGGAATGAGCAGTTCTTC
-	TRBV7-8	TRBJ1-5	-	CASSLAPTIAEYSNQPQHF	TGTGCCAGCAGCTTAGCTCCCACTATAGCAGAGTATAGCAATCAGCCCCAGCATTTT
-	TRBV10-3	TRBJ1-1	-	CAISRVALARDTEAFF	TGTGCCATCAGTCGGGTGGCACTAGCCAGGGACACTGAAGCTTTCTTT
few	TRBV7-9	TRBJ2-6	-	CADEGVPSGANVLTF	TGTGCCGACGAGGGGGTCCCCTCTGGGGCCAACGTCCTGACTTTC
-	TRBV12-3/TRBV12-4	TRBJ2-1	TRBD1	CASHDGTGVYNEQFF	TGTGCCTCACACGACGGGACAGGGGTCTACAATGAGCAGTTCTTC
-	TRBV12-3/TRBV12-4	TRBJ2-7	TRBD1	CASSFDRGDEYF	TGTGCCAGCAGTTTCGACAGGGGGGATGAGTACTTC
few	TRBV7-7	TRBJ2-3	-	CASSPLQGSDTQYF	TGTGCCAGCAGCCCGCTACAGGGTTCAGATACGCAGTATTTT
-	TRBV7-9	TRBJ2-7	-	CASGRYRAYEQYF	TGTGCCAGCGGCCGTTACAGGGCCTACGAGCAGTACTTC
-	TRBV9	TRBJ2-1	TRBD2	CASSDREGVYNEQFF	TGTGCCAGCAGCGATCGGGAGGGAGTGTACAATGAGCAGTTCTTC
few	TRBV7-2	TRBJ1-2	TRBD1	CASSRTGVRRVYGYTF	TGTGCCAGCAGCCGGACAGGGGTCCGCAGGGTCTATGGCTACACCTTC
-	TRBV20-1	TRBJ2-1	-	CSALVGRRTPYNEQFF	TGCAGTGCTTTGGTGGGGCGGAGGACCCCTTACAATGAGCAGTTCTTC
few	TRBV5-5	TRBJ2-4	-	CASSFRTPKNIQYF	TGTGCCAGCAGCTTTCGGACTCCCAAAAACATTCAGTACTTC
many	TRBV4-2	TRBJ2-7	-	CASSQGAEQYF	TGTGCCAGCAGCCAAGGGGCCGAGCAGTACTTC
-	TRBV10-3	TRBJ2-7	TRBD2	CAIRAGLAVYEQYF	TGTGCCATCAGGGCGGGACTAGCGGTCTACGAGCAGTACTTC
-	TRBV5-5	TRBJ2-7	-	CASSFNPGYEQYF	TGTGCCAGCAGCTTCAACCCGGGTTACGAGCAGTACTTC
-	TRBV7-8	TRBJ2-5	TRBD1	CASSGTQGAGEETQYF	TGTGCCAGCAGTGGGACCCAGGGGGCAGGAGAAGAGACCCAGTACTTC
-	TRBV12-3/TRBV12-4	TRBJ2-2	-	CASRKTGELFF	TGTGCCAGCAGAAAAACCGGGGAGCTGTTTTTT
few	TRBV5-1	TRBJ2-7	-	CASSFLPTGSYEQYF	TGCGCCAGCAGCTTCCTCCCGACAGGATCCTACGAGCAGTACTTC
-	TRBV27	TRBJ2-3	TRBD2	CASSQGLAGELRTDTQYF	TGTGCCAGCAGTCAAGGACTAGCGGGAGAATTGCGCACAGATACGCAGTATTTT
few	TRBV12-3/TRBV12-4	TRBJ1-4	-	CASSSNNEKLFF	TGTGCCAGCAGCTCGAACAATGAAAAACTGTTTTTT
few	TRBV27	TRBJ1-2	TRBD1	CASSLWGTGDNGYTF	TGTGCCAGCAGTTTATGGGGGACAGGGGATAATGGCTACACCTTC
-	TRBV29-1	TRBJ2-1	TRBD2	CSVEGTSGRASYNEQFF	TGCAGCGTTGAAGGGACTAGCGGGAGGGCGTCCTACAATGAGCAGTTCTTC
-	TRBV7-6	TRBJ1-4	-	CASSLGSHSTNEKLFF	TGTGCCAGCAGCCTCGGATCCCATTCAACTAATGAAAAACTGTTTTTT
-	TRBV7-6	TRBJ2-1	-	CASTRSLNEQFF	TGTGCCAGCACCCGTAGTCTGAATGAGCAGTTCTTC
few	TRBV28	TRBJ2-7	-	CASSLANRGIYEQYF	TGTGCCAGCAGTTTGGCAAATCGGGGAATCTACGAGCAGTACTTC
-	TRBV10-3	TRBJ2-4	-	CAISQQVGIQYF	TGTGCCATCAGTCAACAGGTTGGCATTCAGTACTTC
-	TRBV12-3/TRBV12-4	TRBJ2-7	-	CASRSSSYEQYF	TGTGCCAGCAGGTCTAGCTCCTACGAGCAGTACTTC
-	TRBV19	TRBJ1-1	-	CASRYRGAMNTEAFF	TGTGCCAGTCGGTATAGAGGGGCCATGAACACTGAAGCTTTCTTT
few	TRBV6-1	TRBJ2-5	-	CASSPPALGETQYF	TGTGCCAGCTCCCCCCCGGCTTTGGGCGAGACCCAGTACTTC
once	TRBV6-5	TRBJ2-7	TRBD1	CASSSRTGFSYEQYF	TGTGCCAGCAGTTCTAGGACAGGATTCTCCTACGAGCAGTACTTC
many	TRBV9	TRBJ2-4	-	CASSSSKNIQYF	TGTGCCAGCAGCAGTTCCAAAAACATTCAGTACTTC
few	TRBV20-1	TRBJ1-4	-	CSASPPGANEKLFF	TGCAGTGCTAGCCCTCCAGGGGCCAATGAAAAACTGTTTTTT
few	TRBV5-1	TRBJ2-7	-	CASSLRDGLYEQYF	TGCGCCAGCAGCCTCCGGGACGGACTTTACGAGCAGTACTTC
-	TRBV9	TRBJ2-7	TRBD1	CASSVETGGYEQYF	TGTGCCAGCAGCGTAGAGACAGGGGGCTACGAGCAGTACTTC
-	TRBV24-1	TRBJ2-7	TRBD1	CATSERTGGGEQYF	TGTGCCACCAGTGAACGGACAGGGGGGGGCGAGCAGTACTTC
few	TRBV12-3/TRBV12-4	TRBJ1-1	-	CASSLAPRPEAFF	TGTGCCAGCAGTTTGGCCCCAAGGCCAGAAGCTTTCTTT